This T cell receptor beta chain is from a study of CD8 T cells in ankylosing spondylitis. This CDR3 spans 13 amino acids. Germline CDR1 and CDR2: MNHEY and SMNVEV (reference sequence). V lost 4 bases, J lost 1 base, and 7 bases lay in between. A remark on this clonotype: Its antigen is not known.

Study-wide findings and caveats: Clones linked to disease, bearing a CD8+ phenotype, were relatively rare in peripheral blood.

A single record per CDR3 protein comes from TCRdb applying MiXCR to the 5' RACE reads. Here the sample spans 250,000 or so distinct CDR3 sequences, 15% to 20% being singletons. The V call is TRBV27, the J call TRBJ1-1, with a tentative D call TRBD1 (5 bases). This clonotype originated in a male donor with ankylosing spondylitis or in good health (not recorded which). Sequenced material: blood, either unsorted or a sorted T cell fraction (not recorded which). The CDR3, as DNA: TGTGCCAGCAGTTACGGACAGAACACTGAAGCTTTCTTT. It is translated as CASSYGQNTEAFF.